A selection of T cell receptor beta chains follows, all from one sample in a study of CD4 T cells in relation to SARS-CoV-2 and coronaviruses. Sequencing used immunoSEQ multiplex PCR; TCRdb keeps in-frame clones, though not all of them. The table records about 36,000 clones, 77% of them present only once. The antigens these receptors bind are not known. Sequencing was carried out using memory CD4+ T cells from PBMCs, cultured in vitro. These receptors came from an adult with COVID-19. CDR3s include the opening cysteine and the closing phenylalanine or tryptophan. A D gene is named only where the DNA matches it firmly. The listing skips clone size in some rows; elsewhere it reads once, few, many or a size class.

TRBD1	NA	TRBV29-1	TRBJ1-1	CSGGERGPNTEAFF	TGCAGCGGAGGGGAGAGGGGGCCTAACACTGAAGCTTTCTTT
NA	NA	TRBV2	TRBJ2-7	CASSDYGGSVQYF	TGTGCCAGCAGTGACTACGGCGGTTCTGTGCAGTACTTC
NA	NA	TRBV4-3	TRBJ2-7	CASSQDVSRGIYEQYF	TGCGCCAGCAGCCAAGATGTTAGCCGGGGGATATACGAGCAGTACTTC
TRBD1	NA	TRBV10-3	TRBJ1-6	CAISEQGQDSPLHF	TGTGCCATCAGTGAACAAGGACAGGATTCACCCCTCCACTTT
NA	few	TRBV6-1	TRBJ1-2	CASSERPSSGGGGHYGYTF	TGTGCCAGCAGTGAAAGGCCGTCGAGCGGGGGCGGAGGTCACTATGGCTACACCTTC
TRBD1	few	TRBV18	TRBJ1-1	CASSLGQGRTEAFF	TGTGCCAGCTCACTCGGACAGGGGAGGACTGAAGCTTTCTTT
NA	NA	TRBV5-1	TRBJ2-2	CASSLSHSNTGELFF	TGCGCCAGCAGCTTGTCTCATTCGAACACCGGGGAGCTGTTTTTT
TRBD2	NA	TRBV29-1	TRBJ2-7	CSVTIDTSGSYEQYF	TGCAGCGTTACTATCGATACTAGCGGGAGCTACGAGCAGTACTTC
TRBD1	NA	TRBV5-8	TRBJ2-6	CASSLMLGQGLSGANVLTF	TGTGCCAGCAGCTTGATGCTGGGACAGGGCCTCTCTGGGGCCAACGTCCTGACTTTC
NA	NA	TRBV18	TRBJ2-3	CASSPGTQGHTDTQYF	TGTGCCAGCTCACCAGGGACGCAAGGCCACACAGATACGCAGTATTTT
TRBD2	NA	TRBV5-4	TRBJ2-1	CASSLAAGEKFF	TGTGCCAGCAGCTTGGCGGCGGGGGAAAAGTTCTTC
TRBD2	few	TRBV28	TRBJ2-1	CASSEPGLAGGPQFF	TGTGCCAGCAGCGAGCCGGGACTAGCGGGAGGCCCGCAGTTCTTC
NA	few	TRBV29-1	TRBJ1-2	CSVDTLDGYTF	TGCAGCGTTGATACTTTAGATGGCTACACCTTC
TRBD1	NA	TRBV28	TRBJ1-2	CASSSGGVYGYTF	TGTGCCAGCAGCTCAGGGGGGGTATATGGCTACACCTTC
NA	NA	TRBV4-3	TRBJ2-1	CASSQPGKDANEQFF	TGCGCCAGCAGCCAACCCGGTAAGGATGCTAATGAGCAGTTCTTC
NA	NA	TRBV2	TRBJ2-3	CASARDSTSTDTQYF	TGTGCCAGCGCCAGGGACTCTACTAGCACAGATACGCAGTATTTT
NA	NA	TRBV7-3	TRBJ2-5	CASSTEYQETQYF	TGTGCCAGCAGCACCGAATACCAAGAGACCCAGTACTTC
TRBD2	NA	TRBV5-1	TRBJ2-3	CASSLVGAGGPSNTDTQYF	TGCGCCAGCAGCTTGGTAGGAGCGGGAGGGCCCTCGAACACGGATACGCAGTATTTT
NA	NA	TRBV7-3	TRBJ2-2	CASSPQSGELFF	TGTGCCAGCAGCCCCCAGTCCGGGGAGCTGTTTTTT
NA	few	TRBV4-1	TRBJ1-5	CASSQVVGSNQPQHF	TGCGCCAGCAGCCAAGTTGTGGGTAGCAATCAGCCCCAGCATTTT
TRBD2	NA	TRBV27	TRBJ2-1	CASSLSPGLDISEQFF	TGTGCCAGCAGTCTAAGCCCGGGACTAGATATCTCTGAGCAGTTCTTC
NA	once	TRBV30	TRBJ1-2	CAYESRPYGYTF	TGTGCCTACGAATCACGACCCTATGGCTACACCTTC
NA	NA	TRBV30	TRBJ1-6	CAWGDSPLHF	TGTGCCTGGGGGGATTCACCCCTCCACTTT
TRBD2	NA	TRBV5-1	TRBJ2-3	CASSGSSGSGTDTQYF	TGCGCCAGCAGCGGAAGTAGCGGGAGTGGCACAGATACGCAGTATTTT
NA	few	TRBV2	TRBJ2-7	CASSPRPTDEQYF	TGTGCCAGCAGTCCCCGACCGACCGACGAGCAGTACTTC
NA	NA	TRBV18	TRBJ1-1	CASSVPPGNTEAFF	TGTGCCAGCTCAGTACCTCCGGGGAACACTGAAGCTTTCTTT
NA	NA	TRBV9	TRBJ1-1	CASSVFPVGGGNTEAFF	TGTGCCAGCAGCGTATTCCCGGTGGGGGGCGGGAACACTGAAGCTTTCTTT
NA	once	TRBV6-5	TRBJ1-5	CASSARAGILQHF	TGTGCCAGCAGCGCTCGAGCGGGGATTTTACAGCATTTT
NA	NA	TRBV4-2	TRBJ2-3	CASSLQPGISGTDTQYF	TGTGCCAGCAGCCTCCAGCCCGGTATTTCGGGCACAGATACGCAGTATTTT
TRBD2	NA	TRBV12-5	TRBJ2-7	CASAVWYVLLAASYEQYF	TGTGCTAGTGCCGTTTGGTACGTCTTACTAGCGGCCTCCTACGAGCAGTACTTC
NA	NA	TRBV5-5	TRBJ1-5	CASSPSASTWTQPQHF	TGTGCCAGCAGCCCGAGCGCGTCGACCTGGACCCAGCCCCAGCATTTT
NA	NA	TRBV7-6	TRBJ1-2	CASSLERPGTNRYGYTF	TGTGCCAGCAGCTTAGAAAGACCGGGGACCAATCGCTATGGCTACACCTTC
NA	NA	TRBV5-8	TRBJ2-2	CASSLRGGGANTGELFF	TGTGCCAGCAGCTTAAGGGGAGGCGGAGCGAACACCGGGGAGCTGTTTTTT
NA	NA	TRBV6-2/TRBV6-3	TRBJ1-6	CASSYVAAPNSPLHF	TGTGCCAGCAGTTACGTCGCGGCCCCGAATTCACCCCTCCACTTT
TRBD1	NA	TRBV19	TRBJ1-1	CASRPLQGLNTEAFF	TGTGCCAGTAGGCCACTACAGGGGTTGAACACTGAAGCTTTCTTT
TRBD2	NA	TRBV28	TRBJ2-2	CASSLETSGNTGELFF	TGTGCCAGCAGTTTGGAGACTAGCGGGAACACCGGGGAGCTGTTTTTT
NA	few	TRBV6-5	TRBJ1-2	CASSFGTKYGYTF	TGTGCCAGCAGTTTCGGGACCAAGTATGGCTACACCTTC
NA	NA	TRBV10-3	TRBJ2-3	CAISKTSPGTDTQYF	TGTGCCATCAGTAAAACTAGTCCCGGCACAGATACGCAGTATTTT
NA	NA	TRBV7-2	TRBJ2-5	CASSIQAAQETQYF	TGTGCCAGCAGCATTCAAGCGGCACAAGAGACCCAGTACTTC
NA	few	TRBV5-4	TRBJ1-2	CASSTDPGGYTF	TGTGCCAGCAGCACCGACCCGGGTGGCTACACCTTC
NA	few	TRBV4-1	TRBJ2-3	CASSPEGHGTDTQYF	TGCGCCAGCAGCCCCGAGGGACACGGCACAGATACGCAGTATTTT
TRBD2	NA	TRBV5-6	TRBJ2-5	CASSSTAGGGETQYF	TGTGCCAGCAGCTCGACGGCGGGAGGCGGTGAGACCCAGTACTTC